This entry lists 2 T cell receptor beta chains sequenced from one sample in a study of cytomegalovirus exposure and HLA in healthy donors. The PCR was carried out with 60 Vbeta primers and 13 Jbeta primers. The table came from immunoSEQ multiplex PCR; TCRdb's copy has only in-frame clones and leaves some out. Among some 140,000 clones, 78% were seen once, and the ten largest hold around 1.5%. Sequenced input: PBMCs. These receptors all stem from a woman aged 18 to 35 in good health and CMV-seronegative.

The CDR3 loop is CASSPKESSYFQETQYF. CDR3 in DNA: TGTGCCAGCAGCCCCAAGGAGAGCAGTTACTTCCAAGAGACCCAGTACTTC. The rearrangement links TRBV4-2 to TRBJ2-5; D call uncertain. Trimming shortened V by 4 bases and J by 1 base, and 19 bases separated the two germline ends. The CDR3 sequence is 17 residues long. Germline V gene data show CDR1 as LGHNA and CDR2 as YNFKEQ.

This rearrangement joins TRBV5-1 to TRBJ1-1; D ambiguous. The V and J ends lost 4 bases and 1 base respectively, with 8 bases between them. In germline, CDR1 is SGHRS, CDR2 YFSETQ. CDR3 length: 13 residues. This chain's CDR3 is CASSPLGNTEAFF. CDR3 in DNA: TGCGCCAGCAGCCCTCTAGGGAACACTGAAGCTTTCTTT.